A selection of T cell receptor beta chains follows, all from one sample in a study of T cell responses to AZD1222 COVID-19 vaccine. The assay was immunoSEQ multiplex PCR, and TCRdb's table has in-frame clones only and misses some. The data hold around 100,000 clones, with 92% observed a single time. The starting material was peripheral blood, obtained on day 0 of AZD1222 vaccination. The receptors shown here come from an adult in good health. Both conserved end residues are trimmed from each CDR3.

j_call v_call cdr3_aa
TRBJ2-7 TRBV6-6 ASSGTGGQQY
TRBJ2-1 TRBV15 ATSRDGGDYNEQF
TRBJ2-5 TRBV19 ASSIMNGETQY
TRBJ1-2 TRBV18 ASSQLGQVGYGYT
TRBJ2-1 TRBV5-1 ASSLRPAGQTSNNEQF
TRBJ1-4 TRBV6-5 ASSSRTEFEKLF
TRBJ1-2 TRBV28 ASTRNRYGGYT
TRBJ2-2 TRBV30 AWSLGFTGELF
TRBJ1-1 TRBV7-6 ASSLALDRGPVEAF
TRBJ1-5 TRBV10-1 ASANCRASIASNQPQH
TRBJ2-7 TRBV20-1 SALSYEQY
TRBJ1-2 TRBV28 ASSTPRGTNYGYT
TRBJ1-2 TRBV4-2 ASSQETGYYGYT
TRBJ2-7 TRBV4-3 ASSPLAGRGSYEQY
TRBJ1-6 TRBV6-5 ASRLDRVNRTPLH
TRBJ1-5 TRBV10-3 AISGDRGNQPQH
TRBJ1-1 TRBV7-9 AIWTASTEAF
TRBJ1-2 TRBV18 ASSPGLGQGFVYGYT
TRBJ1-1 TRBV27 ASSFAGRDTEAF
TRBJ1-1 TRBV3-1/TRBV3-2 ASSQEWGGNTEAF
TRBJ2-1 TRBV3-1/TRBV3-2 ASSTPGLAGYNEQF
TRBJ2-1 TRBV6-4 ASSAASGGAGNEQF
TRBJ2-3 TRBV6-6 ASSWTDTQY
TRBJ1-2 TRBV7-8 ASSPLINTDRNYGYT
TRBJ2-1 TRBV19 ATKLTESSYNEQF
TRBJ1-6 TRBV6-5 ASRTGQGNSPLH
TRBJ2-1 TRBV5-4 ASSPSGTSVEQF
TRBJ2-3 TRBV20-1 SGTDTDTQY